This T cell receptor beta chain was identified in a study of Ad26.COV2.S vaccination and SARS-CoV-2 variants. For the study at large: Sample donor was a member of the COV1001 Ad26.COV2.S trial arm. Intramuscular Ad26.COV2.S at 5x10^10 or 1x10^11 viral particles.

Indicated treatment: roughly 20 received Ad26.COV2.S at low or high dose, single or two shots; about five received placebo; per-sample allocation not given. The investigators took samples on day 63 after the first vaccine or placebo injection. Study-level points and caveats: Whether participants received vaccine or placebo, their non-spike TCR breadth was similar.

Concerning this clone itself: Its antigen is still unknown.

The CDR3 extends over 14 amino acids. The ends were cut back, 3 bases at V and 0 bases at J, with 8 bases in the middle. Germline V lookup: CDR1 MGHDK, CDR2 SYGVNS. Repertoires were generated with immunoSEQ multiplex PCR, while TCRdb's copy carries only in-frame clones and drops some. The sample has about 390,000 clones, 75% to 90% seen once; the top ten hold 3.5%. The rearrangement links TRBV25-1 to TRBJ2-5; no definite D call. The clonotype was recovered from a person between 18 and 65 years old who received the Ad26.COV2.S COVID-19 vaccine or a placebo. Source: peripheral blood, taken in a trial of Ad26.COV2.S vaccine versus placebo. This CDR3 is CASSEGAYQETQYF. CDR3 DNA: TGTGCCAGCAGTGAGGGCGCATACCAAGAGACCCAGTACTTC.